These 5 T cell receptor beta chains share one sample of origin, sequenced in a study of T-cell reconstitution after alpha-beta-depleted transplantation in children. A TCRbeta library incorporating unique molecular identifiers was prepared. TCRdb fed the PCR reads into MiXCR, producing one record per CDR3 protein. The table lists more than 200,000 distinct CDR3 sequences, over 9.5% of them singletons, with around 5.1% in the top ten. The sample was PBMCs from the stem cell graft donor, taken from the stem cell graft. These receptors all stem from a human donor who donated a stem cell graft to a child with SCID.

This clonotype was observed a handful of times. The chain uses TRBV6-5 and TRBJ1-1; no reliable D call. Trimming left V 4 bases short and J 9 bases short, with 15 bases between. Looked up from germline, CDR1 is MNHEY and CDR2 is SVGAGI. The CDR3 spans 13 residues. This chain's CDR3 is CASSFSGPEKAFF. The CDR3 nucleotides read TGTGCCAGCAGTTTTTCCGGACCCGAAAAAGCTTTCTTT.

The sample holds a few counts of this clonotype. The chain recombines TRBV29-1 with TRBJ1-2, with TRBD1 identical over 9 bases. CDR1 and CDR2 (germline): SQVTM, ANQGSEA. V was pared by 7 bases and J by 0 bases, with 9 bases of the junction left unmatched. The CDR3 length is 15 residues. The CDR3 region is CSAEGQGTPNYGYTF. The CDR3 bases are TGCAGCGCTGAGGGACAGGGAACCCCTAACTATGGCTACACCTTC.

This clonotype has ten or more counts. J is TRBJ1-5 and V is TRBV5-1, with D perhaps TRBD1 (6 bases). The CDR3 extends over 14 amino acids. The germline V gene has CDR1 SGHRS and CDR2 YFSETQ. Trimming removed 4 bases from V and 11 bases from J, with 19 bases in between. The CDR3 region has the DNA TGCGCCAGCAGCGAATCCGGGGCCACAGGGTCCCAGCATTTT. It specifies CASSESGATGSQHF.

This clonotype was seen many times. The rearrangement links TRBV29-1 to TRBJ1-1; the D is unclear. Looked up from germline, CDR1 is SQVTM and CDR2 is ANQGSEA. Trimming took off 6 bases at V and 4 bases at J, with 24 bases between the two ends. This CDR3 has 16 amino acids. The CDR3 spells CSVHGGLEPPITEAFF. The CDR3 region has the DNA TGCAGCGTCCACGGCGGGCTCGAGCCCCCGATCACTGAAGCTTTCTTT.

Many counts were recorded for this clonotype. The rearrangement links TRBV20-1 to TRBJ1-1, with D perhaps matching TRBD1 (5 bases). V dropped 3 bases and J dropped 11 bases, with 16 bases sitting between them. The CDR3 consists of 12 residues. The germline gives CDR1 DFQATT, CDR2 SNEGSKA (reference sequence). CDR3 in DNA: TGCAGTGCTAGGGGGGGTGGGGAGGAGGCTTTCTTT. Translated, it gives CSARGGGEEAFF.